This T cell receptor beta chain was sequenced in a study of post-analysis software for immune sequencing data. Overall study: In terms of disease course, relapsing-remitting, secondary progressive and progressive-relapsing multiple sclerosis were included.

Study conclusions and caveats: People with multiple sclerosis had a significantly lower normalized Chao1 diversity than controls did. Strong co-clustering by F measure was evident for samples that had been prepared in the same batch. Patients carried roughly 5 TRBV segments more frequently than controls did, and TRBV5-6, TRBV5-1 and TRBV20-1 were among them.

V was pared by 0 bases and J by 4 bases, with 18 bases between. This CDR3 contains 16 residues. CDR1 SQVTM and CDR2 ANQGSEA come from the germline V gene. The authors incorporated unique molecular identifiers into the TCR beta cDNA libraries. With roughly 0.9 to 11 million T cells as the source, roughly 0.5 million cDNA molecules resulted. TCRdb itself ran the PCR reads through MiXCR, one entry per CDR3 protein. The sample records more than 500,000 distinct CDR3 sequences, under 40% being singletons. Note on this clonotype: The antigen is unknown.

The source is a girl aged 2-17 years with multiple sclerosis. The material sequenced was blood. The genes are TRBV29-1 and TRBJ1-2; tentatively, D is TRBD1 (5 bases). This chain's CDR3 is CSVEEGGGQGIYGYTF. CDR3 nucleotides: TGCAGCGTTGAAGAGGGGGGGGGTCAGGGCATCTATGGCTACACCTTC.